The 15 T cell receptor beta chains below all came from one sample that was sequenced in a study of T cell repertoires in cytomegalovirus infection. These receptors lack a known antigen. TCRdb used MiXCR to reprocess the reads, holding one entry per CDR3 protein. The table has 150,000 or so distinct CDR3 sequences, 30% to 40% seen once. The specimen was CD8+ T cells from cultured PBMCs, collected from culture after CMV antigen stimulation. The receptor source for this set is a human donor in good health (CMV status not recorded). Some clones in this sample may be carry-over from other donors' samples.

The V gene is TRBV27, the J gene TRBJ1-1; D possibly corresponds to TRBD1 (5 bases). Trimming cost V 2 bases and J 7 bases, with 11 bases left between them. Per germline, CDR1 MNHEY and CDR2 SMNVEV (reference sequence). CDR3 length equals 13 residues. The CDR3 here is CASSLHRGGEAFF. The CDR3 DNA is TGTGCCAGCAGTTTACATAGGGGAGGTGAAGCTTTCTTT.

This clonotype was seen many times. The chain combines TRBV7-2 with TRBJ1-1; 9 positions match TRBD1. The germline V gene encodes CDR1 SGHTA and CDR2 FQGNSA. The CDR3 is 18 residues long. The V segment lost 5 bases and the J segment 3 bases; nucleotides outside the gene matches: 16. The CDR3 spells CASSTWLGQGRPDTEAFF. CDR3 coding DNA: TGTGCCAGCAGCACGTGGCTTGGACAGGGGCGCCCGGACACTGAAGCTTTCTTT. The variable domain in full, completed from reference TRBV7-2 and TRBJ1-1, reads GAGVSQSPSNKVTEKGKDVELRCDPISGHTALYWYRQSLGQGLEFLIYFQGNSAPDKSGLPSDRFSAERTGGSVSTLTIQRTQQEDSAVYLCASSTWLGQGRPDTEAFFGQGTRLTVV.

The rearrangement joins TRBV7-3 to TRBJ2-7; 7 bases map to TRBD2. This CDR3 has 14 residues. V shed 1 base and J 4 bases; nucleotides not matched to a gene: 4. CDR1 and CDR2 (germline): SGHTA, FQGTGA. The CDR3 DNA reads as TGTGCCAGCAGCTTAATGGGAGGGGAGTACGAGCAGTACTTC. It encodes CASSLMGGEYEQYF. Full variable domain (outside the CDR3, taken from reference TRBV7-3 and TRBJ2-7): GAGVSQTPSNKVTEKGKYVELRCDPISGHTALYWYRQSLGQGPEFLIYFQGTGAADDSGLPNDRFFAVRPEGSVSTLKIQRTERGDSAVYLCASSLMGGEYEQYFGPGTRLTVT.

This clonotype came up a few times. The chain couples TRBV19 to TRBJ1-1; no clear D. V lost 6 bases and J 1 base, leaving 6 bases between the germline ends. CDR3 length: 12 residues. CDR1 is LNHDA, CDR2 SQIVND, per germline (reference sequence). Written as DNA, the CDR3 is TGTGCCAGTAGATTGGGGAACACTGAAGCTTTCTTT. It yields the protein CASRLGNTEAFF.

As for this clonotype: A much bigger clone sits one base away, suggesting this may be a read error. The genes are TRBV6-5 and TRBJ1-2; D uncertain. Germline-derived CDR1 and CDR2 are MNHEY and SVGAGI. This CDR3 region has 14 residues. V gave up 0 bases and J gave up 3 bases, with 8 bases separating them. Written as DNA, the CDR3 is TGTGCCAGCAGTTACTCGTTGGGTGACTATGGCTACACCTTC. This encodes CASSYSLGDYGYTF.

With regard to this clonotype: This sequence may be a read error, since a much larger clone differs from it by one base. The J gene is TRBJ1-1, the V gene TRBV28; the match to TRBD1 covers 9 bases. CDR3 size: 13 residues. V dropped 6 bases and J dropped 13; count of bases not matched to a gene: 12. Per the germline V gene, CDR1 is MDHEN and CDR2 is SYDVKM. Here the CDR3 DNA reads TGTGCCAGCAGCCCAGGACAGGGGTTTTTGGTTTTCTTT. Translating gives CASSPGQGFLVFF.

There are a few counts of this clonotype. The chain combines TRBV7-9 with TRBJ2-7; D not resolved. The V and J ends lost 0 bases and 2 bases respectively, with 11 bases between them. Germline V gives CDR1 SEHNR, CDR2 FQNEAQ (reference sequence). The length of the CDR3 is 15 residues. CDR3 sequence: CASSLAGSVAYEQYF. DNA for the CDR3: TGTGCCAGCAGCTTAGCAGGGTCTGTTGCCTACGAGCAGTACTTC. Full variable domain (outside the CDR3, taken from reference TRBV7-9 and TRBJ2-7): DTGVSQNPRHKITKRGQNVTFRCDPISEHNRLYWYRQTLGQGPEFLTYFQNEAQLEKSRLLSDRFSAERPKGSFSTLEIQRTEQGDSAMYLCASSLAGSVAYEQYFGPGTRLTVT.

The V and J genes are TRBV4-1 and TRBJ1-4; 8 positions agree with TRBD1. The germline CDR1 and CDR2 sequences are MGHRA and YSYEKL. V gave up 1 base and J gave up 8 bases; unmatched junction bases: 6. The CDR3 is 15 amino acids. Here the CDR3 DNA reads TGCGCCAGCAGCCAAGTTCAGGGGGCGGGGGAAAAACTGTTTTTT. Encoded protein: CASSQVQGAGEKLFF.

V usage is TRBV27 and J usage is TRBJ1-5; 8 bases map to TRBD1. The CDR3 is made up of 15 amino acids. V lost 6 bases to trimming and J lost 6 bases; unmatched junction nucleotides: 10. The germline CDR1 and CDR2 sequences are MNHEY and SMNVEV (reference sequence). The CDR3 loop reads CASRLTGERGQPQHF. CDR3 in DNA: TGTGCCAGCAGGTTGACAGGGGAAAGAGGTCAGCCCCAGCATTTT.

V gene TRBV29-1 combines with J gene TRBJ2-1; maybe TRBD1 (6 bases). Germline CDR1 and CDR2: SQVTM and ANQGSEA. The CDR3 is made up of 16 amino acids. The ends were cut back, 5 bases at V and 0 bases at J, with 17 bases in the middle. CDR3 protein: CSVPYQGRSSYNEQFF. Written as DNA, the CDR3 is TGCAGCGTTCCCTATCAGGGGCGGAGCTCCTACAATGAGCAGTTCTTC.

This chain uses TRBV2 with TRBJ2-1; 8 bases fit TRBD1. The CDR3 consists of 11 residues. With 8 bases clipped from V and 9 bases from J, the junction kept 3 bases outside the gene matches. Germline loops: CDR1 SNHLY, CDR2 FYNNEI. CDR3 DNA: TGTGCCAGCGGAGACAGGGGTGAGCAGTTCTTC. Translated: CASGDRGEQFF. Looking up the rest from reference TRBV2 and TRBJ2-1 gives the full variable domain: EPEVTQTPSHQVTQMGQEVILRCVPISNHLYFYWYRQILGQKVEFLVSFYNNEISEKSEIFDDQFSVERPDGSNFTLKIRSTKLEDSAMYFCASGDRGEQFFGPGTRLTVL.

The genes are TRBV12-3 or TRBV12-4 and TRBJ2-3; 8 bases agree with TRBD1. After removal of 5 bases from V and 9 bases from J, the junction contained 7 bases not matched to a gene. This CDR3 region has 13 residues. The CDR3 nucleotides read TGTGCCAGCAGTCCTAGGGACAGGTCGACGCAGTATTTT. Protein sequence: CASSPRDRSTQYF.

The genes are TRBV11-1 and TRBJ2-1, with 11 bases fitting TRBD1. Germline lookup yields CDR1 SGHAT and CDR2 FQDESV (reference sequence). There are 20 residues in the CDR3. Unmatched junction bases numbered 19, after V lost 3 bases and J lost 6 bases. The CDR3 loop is CASSFSSRTGGILLLNEQFF. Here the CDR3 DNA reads TGTGCCAGCAGCTTCTCATCAAGGACAGGGGGCATTCTCCTTCTCAATGAGCAGTTCTTC.

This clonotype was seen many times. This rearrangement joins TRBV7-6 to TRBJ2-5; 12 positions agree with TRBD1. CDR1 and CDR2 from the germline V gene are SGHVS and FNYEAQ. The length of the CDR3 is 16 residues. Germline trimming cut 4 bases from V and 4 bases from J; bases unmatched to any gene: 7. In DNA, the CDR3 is TGTGCCAGCAGCTCTCCGGGACAGGGGGCGGGAGAGACCCAGTACTTC. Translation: CASSSPGQGAGETQYF.

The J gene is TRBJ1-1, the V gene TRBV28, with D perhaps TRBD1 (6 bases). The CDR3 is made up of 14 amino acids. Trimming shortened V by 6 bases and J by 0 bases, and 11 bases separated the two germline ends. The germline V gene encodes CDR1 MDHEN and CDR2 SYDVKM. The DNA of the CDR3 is TGTGCCAGCAGCCACGGGACAATGAACACTGAAGCTTTCTTT. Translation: CASSHGTMNTEAFF.